Included here is one TCR beta chain sequence, with context. Sequencing used immunoSEQ multiplex PCR; TCRdb keeps in-frame clones, though not all of them. In the table there are 300,000 to 400,000 clones, 85% of which are singletons. This specimen comes from a study of blood T cell repertoires in COVID-19. Study details: Both acute and convalescent COVID-19 samples were obtained from the United States, Italy and Spain.

The CDR3 sequence is 15 residues long. Germline V gene data show CDR1 as SGDLS and CDR2 as YYNGEE. Losses at the gene ends were 6 bases for V and 4 bases for J; bases not matched to a gene: 9. Participants were aged roughly 18 to 100 years from approximately 23 US areas. The origin of this receptor is a woman in her 30s who had been exposed to COVID-19. Specimen: PBMCs or T cells enriched from blood (not recorded which). The chain employs TRBV9 and TRBJ1-4; TRBD1 matches 7 bases. For the CDR3, the DNA is TGTGCCAGCACCCGAAGGGACAGCTATAATGAAAAACTGTTTTTT. Its protein is CASTRRDSYNEKLFF.